The 32 T cell receptor beta chains below come from one sample, sequenced in a study of OX40 agonist ivuxolimab in advanced cancers. Generated by immunoSEQ multiplex PCR, the TCRdb table keeps only in-frame clones and is missing some. The sample has 20,000 to 30,000 clones, around 76% seen once; the top ten hold 13% to 15%. Material: CD4+ or CD8+ T cells sorted from blood, obtained in a trial of the OX40 agonist ivuxolimab. These receptors were obtained from an adult with an advanced solid tumor such as melanoma, head and neck, liver or kidney cancer.

This chain uses TRBV7-9 with TRBJ2-5; the D is unclear. The CDR3 covers 13 residues. CDR1 and CDR2 from the germline V gene are SEHNR and FQNEAQ (reference sequence). Trimming shortened V by 4 bases and J by 1 base, and 7 bases separated the two germline ends. The DNA of the CDR3 is TGTGCCAGCAGCTCTCGGACCCAAGAGACCCAGTACTTC. It specifies CASSSRTQETQYF.

The chain joins TRBV4-1 to TRBJ2-3, with 12 bases fitting TRBD2. Germline-derived CDR1 and CDR2 are MGHRA and YSYEKL. V gave up 4 bases and J gave up 5 bases; unmatched junction bases: 4. The CDR3 has 15 residues. The CDR3 DNA follows: TGCGCCAGCAGCCCAACTAGCGGGGGGAAAGATACGCAGTATTTT. Encoded protein: CASSPTSGGKDTQYF.

The rearrangement links TRBV6-6 to TRBJ2-2, with 12 bases fitting TRBD2. Germline loops: CDR1 MNHNY, CDR2 SVGAGI (reference sequence). The length of the CDR3 is 15 residues. Unmatched junction bases numbered 6, after V lost 6 bases and J lost 7 bases. CDR3 DNA sequence: TGTGCCAGCAGATCCGGGACTAGCGGGTTCGGGGAGCTGTTTTTT. It is translated as CASRSGTSGFGELFF.

The chain couples TRBV5-5 to TRBJ2-2; D possibly matches TRBD1 or TRBD2 (6 bases each). This CDR3 spans 13 amino acids. The ends were cut back, 10 bases at V and 3 bases at J, with 13 bases in the middle. The germline CDR1 and CDR2 sequences are SGHKS and YYEKEE (reference sequence). This chain's CDR3 is CAGSGAYTGELFF. The DNA for the CDR3 is TGTGCCGGCTCGGGGGCCTACACCGGGGAGCTGTTTTTT.

V gene TRBV9 combines with J gene TRBJ2-3, with D perhaps matching TRBD1 or TRBD2 (5 bases each). V was shortened by 3 bases and J by 2 bases, with 13 bases between the two germline ends. Germline CDR1 and CDR2: SGDLS and YYNGEE. The CDR3 contains 15 residues. For the CDR3, the DNA is TGTGCCAGCAGCGAGGGACGGAAGTACACAGATACGCAGTATTTT. Residues: CASSEGRKYTDTQYF. The variable domain in full, with the rest retrieved from reference TRBV9 and TRBJ2-3, is DSGVTQTPKHLITATGQRVTLRCSPRSGDLSVYWYQQSLDQGLQFLIQYYNGEERAKGNILERFSAQQFPDLHSELNLSSLELGDSALYFCASSEGRKYTDTQYFGPGTRLTVL.

The chain couples TRBV6-5 to TRBJ2-1; the D gene is possibly TRBD2 (6 bases). The CDR3 contains 13 residues. Germline values: CDR1 MNHEY, CDR2 SVGAGI. Trimming shortened V by 0 bases and J by 10 bases, and 10 bases separated the two germline ends. Written as DNA, the CDR3 is TGTGCCAGCAGTTACTCACTAGCCCTCGAGCAGTTCTTC. Its translation: CASSYSLALEQFF.

The table lists this clone with a few counts. The chain has TRBV27 and TRBJ2-3, with a tentative D call TRBD2 (6 bases). Trimming took 1 base from V and 4 from J, leaving 9 bases between them. CDR3 length: 14 amino acids. Germline CDR1 MNHEY, CDR2 SMNVEV (reference sequence). DNA of the CDR3: TGTGCCAGCAGTTTATACCCTAGCGCAGATACGCAGTATTTT. This translates into CASSLYPSADTQYF.

CDR3 in DNA: TGTGCCAGCAGCGAGAGCCCGCTCCCGAGGAACACCATATATTTT. It encodes CASSESPLPRNTIYF. V usage is TRBV9 and J usage is TRBJ1-3; D unresolved. CDR1 and CDR2 (germline): SGDLS, YYNGEE. The CDR3 covers 15 residues. Trimming removed 3 bases from V and 7 bases from J, with 17 bases in between.

V gene TRBV11-2 combines with J gene TRBJ2-3, with a possible D match to TRBD2 (6 bases). Looked up from germline, CDR1 is SGHAT and CDR2 is FQNNGV. V lost 0 bases and J 0 bases, leaving 13 bases between the germline ends. CDR3 length: 17 residues. The CDR3 DNA is TGTGCCAGCAGCTTAGATCGTGCGGGGCTAAGCACAGATACGCAGTATTTT. As protein: CASSLDRAGLSTDTQYF.

J is TRBJ2-6 and V is TRBV5-1; 8 bases align to TRBD1. CDR1 SGHRS and CDR2 YFSETQ come from the germline V gene. The CDR3 covers 16 residues. With V trimmed by 4 bases and J by 8 bases, 11 bases remained unmatched. CDR3: CASSLTPPGGSNVLTF. The CDR3 nucleotides are TGCGCCAGCAGCCTCACCCCCCCAGGGGGCTCCAACGTCCTGACTTTC.

The chain is built from TRBV27 and TRBJ1-5, with TRBD1 identical over 7 bases. From germline, CDR1 is MNHEY and CDR2 SMNVEV (reference sequence). The CDR3 has 17 residues. V shed 4 bases and J 0 bases; nucleotides not matched to a gene: 9. The CDR3 bases are TGTGCCAGCAGTTCGGCCGGGACAGCATATAGCAATCAGCCCCAGCATTTT. Residues: CASSSAGTAYSNQPQHF.

This CDR3 reads CSVLQGGKLFF. The CDR3 DNA is TGCAGCGTGCTCCAGGGCGGAAAACTGTTTTTT. The rearrangement links TRBV29-1 to TRBJ1-4, with D possibly matching TRBD1 (5 bases). The CDR3 extends over 11 amino acids. Deletions cut 6 bases from V and 10 bases from J, with 12 bases between. Germline values: CDR1 SQVTM, CDR2 ANQGSEA.

The chain uses TRBV7-6 and TRBJ2-3; TRBD1 agrees at 9 bases. CDR1 SGHVS and CDR2 FNYEAQ come from the germline V gene. The CDR3 consists of 14 residues. Trimming cost V 4 bases and J 6 bases; bases outside gene matches: 5. CDR3 sequence (DNA): TGTGCCAGCAGCTCAACAGGGGGCTGGGATACGCAGTATTTT. Translated: CASSSTGGWDTQYF.

In its sample, this clone was seen once. This sequence joins TRBV6-5 and TRBJ1-6; 10 bases are a match to TRBD1. J lost 5 bases, V lost 4 bases, and 2 bases had no gene match. CDR3 size: 15 residues. Germline CDR1 reads MNHEY; CDR2 reads SVGAGI. CDR3 nucleotide sequence: TGTGCCAGCAGTTGGGACAGGGGCAATAATTCACCCCTCCACTTT. Protein: CASSWDRGNNSPLHF.

Only one count was recorded for this clone. CDR3 DNA sequence: TGTGCCAGCAGCGCGTCCAAGGCTGAAGCTTTCTTT. Its translation is CASSASKAEAFF. This chain uses TRBV11-2 with TRBJ1-1; D not resolved. Looked up from germline, CDR1 is SGHAT and CDR2 is FQNNGV. V was pared by 5 bases and J by 6 bases, with 10 bases between. CDR3 length: 12 residues.

V is TRBV5-5 and J is TRBJ2-7, with TRBD1 matching over 7 bases. Germline CDR1 and CDR2: SGHKS and YYEKEE (reference sequence). This CDR3 is 15 amino acids long. With 4 bases clipped from V and 2 bases from J, the junction kept 9 bases outside the gene matches. CDR3 loop: CASSLTGTATYEQYF. The CDR3 nucleotides are TGTGCCAGCAGCCTAACCGGGACAGCTACCTACGAGCAGTACTTC.

The table lists this clone with a few counts. The J gene is TRBJ2-1, the V gene TRBV6-5; D gene unclear. The CDR3 is made up of 15 amino acids. V lost 7 bases and J 3 bases, leaving 16 bases between the germline ends. CDR1 and CDR2 (germline): MNHEY, SVGAGI. The CDR3 spells CASTWIGSSYNEQFF. For the CDR3, the DNA is TGTGCCAGCACTTGGATAGGGTCTAGCTACAATGAGCAGTTCTTC.

V gene TRBV29-1 combines with J gene TRBJ2-1; 9 bases line up with TRBD2. V lost 1 base to trimming and J lost 4 bases; unmatched junction nucleotides: 5. The CDR3 spans 15 residues. Looked up from germline, CDR1 is SQVTM and CDR2 is ANQGSEA. CDR3 sequence: CSVEATSGNYNEQFF. CDR3 DNA: TGCAGCGTTGAAGCGACTAGCGGAAATTACAATGAGCAGTTCTTC.

The chain joins TRBV4-2 to TRBJ2-5, with 11 bases lining up with TRBD2. The CDR3 loop spans 15 amino acids. With 0 bases clipped from V and 9 bases from J, the junction kept 6 bases outside the gene matches. Germline loops: CDR1 LGHNA, CDR2 YNFKEQ. Here the CDR3 DNA reads TGTGCCAGCAGCCAAGAGGTTGCTAGCGGGGGGTCCCAGTACTTC. Its translation: CASSQEVASGGSQYF.

The chain joins TRBV9 to TRBJ2-7; D is possibly TRBD1 or TRBD2 (5 bases each). CDR1 and CDR2 from the germline V gene are SGDLS and YYNGEE. The length of the CDR3 is 14 residues. Trimming stripped 3 bases from V and 6 bases from J, with 16 bases between. The CDR3 DNA sequence: TGTGCCAGCAGCGCCTGGGACGTTGGGGCCGAGCAGTACTTC. Protein product: CASSAWDVGAEQYF.

This clone is judged medium-sized. This chain uses TRBV29-1 with TRBJ1-2; 7 bases are a match to TRBD1. The CDR3 runs to 13 residues. Per the germline V gene, CDR1 is SQVTM and CDR2 is ANQGSEA. V was pared by 4 bases and J by 6 bases, with 8 bases of the junction left unmatched. CDR3 loop: CSVVVDRVDGYTF. In DNA form, the CDR3 reads TGCAGCGTTGTAGTCGACAGGGTGGATGGCTACACCTTC.

V usage is TRBV20-1 and J usage is TRBJ2-7; D might be TRBD1 (6 bases). The germline V gene has CDR1 DFQATT and CDR2 SNEGSKA (reference sequence). V dropped 6 bases and J dropped 6 bases, with 12 bases sitting between them. CDR3 length: 11 residues. In nucleotides, the CDR3 is TGCAGTGCATCTACAGGGCTCGAGCAGTACTTC. This codes for CSASTGLEQYF.

The CDR3 region is CASSVGPGPNTEAFF. The CDR3 DNA sequence: TGTGCCAGCAGCGTAGGCCCAGGGCCTAACACTGAAGCTTTCTTT. The rearrangement joins TRBV9 to TRBJ1-1; a possible D gene is TRBD1 (5 bases). Trimming stripped 0 bases from V and 2 bases from J, with 11 bases between. Germline V gives CDR1 SGDLS, CDR2 YYNGEE. The CDR3 is 15 residues long. Full variable domain (outside the CDR3, taken from reference TRBV9 and TRBJ1-1): DSGVTQTPKHLITATGQRVTLRCSPRSGDLSVYWYQQSLDQGLQFLIQYYNGEERAKGNILERFSAQQFPDLHSELNLSSLELGDSALYFCASSVGPGPNTEAFFGQGTRLTVV.

The chain joins TRBV30 to TRBJ1-3; D uncertain. The CDR3 runs to 11 residues. Germline lookup yields CDR1 GTSNPN and CDR2 SVGIG (reference sequence). V dropped 1 base and J dropped 8 bases, with 6 bases sitting between them. The DNA of the CDR3 is TGTGCCTGGAGTGGGAGATACACCATATATTTT. It encodes CAWSGRYTIYF. Using reference TRBV30 and TRBJ1-3 for the parts outside the CDR3, the full variable domain is SQTIHQWPATLVQPVGSPLSLECTVEGTSNPNLYWYRQAAGRGLQLLFYSVGIGQISSEVPQNLSASRPQDRQFILSSKKLLLSDSGFYLCAWSGRYTIYFGEGSWLTVV.

The rearrangement joins TRBV7-9 to TRBJ1-3; the D is unclear. The germline V gene has CDR1 SEHNR and CDR2 FQNEAQ (reference sequence). This CDR3 is 14 amino acids long. V dropped 5 bases and J dropped 3 bases, with 11 bases sitting between them. CDR3 sequence reads: CASSPAGDGNTIYF. The CDR3 DNA reads as TGTGCCAGCAGCCCGGCCGGAGATGGAAACACCATATATTTT.

The rearrangement joins TRBV7-7 to TRBJ2-2, with a tentative D call TRBD1 (5 bases). Trimming stripped 5 bases from V and 5 bases from J, with 15 bases between. CDR1 and CDR2 (germline): SSHAT, FNYEAQ (reference sequence). This CDR3 is 15 amino acids long. The CDR3 here is CASSPESGRTGELFF. In DNA form, the CDR3 reads TGTGCCAGCAGCCCAGAGTCAGGGCGGACCGGGGAGCTGTTTTTT.

This clone was picked up one time. The J gene is TRBJ1-1, the V gene TRBV7-2, with D possibly TRBD1 on 6 matching bases. Trimming stripped 5 bases from V and 11 bases from J, with 21 bases between. The germline V gene encodes CDR1 SGHTA and CDR2 FQGNSA. CDR3 size: 14 residues. The CDR3 nucleotides are TGTGCCAGCAGCCCACACGGGGACATGTCGAAGGCTTTCTTT. Protein: CASSPHGDMSKAFF. Variable domain in full (rest from reference TRBV7-2 and TRBJ1-1): GAGVSQSPSNKVTEKGKDVELRCDPISGHTALYWYRQSLGQGLEFLIYFQGNSAPDKSGLPSDRFSAERTGGSVSTLTIQRTQQEDSAVYLCASSPHGDMSKAFFGQGTRLTVV.

The chain couples TRBV30 to TRBJ2-3; D is unresolved. The ends were cut back, 1 base at V and 6 bases at J, with 8 bases in the middle. CDR1 and CDR2 (germline): GTSNPN, SVGIG (reference sequence). This CDR3 spans 12 amino acids. The CDR3, as DNA: TGTGCCTGGAGTGCCTTCACCGATACGCAGTATTTT. Its translation is CAWSAFTDTQYF.

This clone is classed as medium-sized. The chain uses TRBV5-4 and TRBJ1-2; TRBD1 matches 7 bases. The germline CDR1 and CDR2 sequences are SGHNT and YYREEE (reference sequence). This CDR3 contains 16 residues. Unmatched junction bases numbered 12, after V lost 4 bases and J lost 3 bases. CDR3 DNA sequence: TGTGCCAGCAGCCCTCACCGGACAGGCTTGTACTATGGCTACACCTTC. Translation: CASSPHRTGLYYGYTF.

This clone was observed a single time. The gene calls are TRBV5-1 and TRBJ1-1, with D uncertain. Germline V gives CDR1 SGHRS, CDR2 YFSETQ. V lost 1 base to trimming and J lost 7 bases, with 20 bases between them. The CDR3 has 16 residues. In nucleotides, the CDR3 is TGCGCCAGCAGCTTGACGGGCCGGAGAGTTGGAGTTGAAGCTTTCTTT. This gives the protein CASSLTGRRVGVEAFF.

This clone is a singleton in its sample. This rearrangement joins TRBV7-8 to TRBJ2-7, with unresolved D. The ends were cut back, 5 bases at V and 3 bases at J, with 8 bases in the middle. Germline V lookup: CDR1 SGHVS, CDR2 FQNEAQ. CDR3 size: 12 residues. The CDR3, as DNA: TGTGCCAGCAGCCAGTCGGACTACGAGCAGTACTTC. Its translation is CASSQSDYEQYF.

The chain's CDR3 is CASSLGQANEQFF. The CDR3 DNA sequence: TGCGCCAGCAGCTTGGGCCAGGCGAATGAGCAGTTCTTC. The rearrangement joins TRBV5-1 to TRBJ2-1; D call uncertain. The CDR3 loop spans 13 amino acids. Trimming left V 0 bases short and J 7 bases short, with 8 bases between. Germline CDR1 SGHRS, CDR2 YFSETQ.